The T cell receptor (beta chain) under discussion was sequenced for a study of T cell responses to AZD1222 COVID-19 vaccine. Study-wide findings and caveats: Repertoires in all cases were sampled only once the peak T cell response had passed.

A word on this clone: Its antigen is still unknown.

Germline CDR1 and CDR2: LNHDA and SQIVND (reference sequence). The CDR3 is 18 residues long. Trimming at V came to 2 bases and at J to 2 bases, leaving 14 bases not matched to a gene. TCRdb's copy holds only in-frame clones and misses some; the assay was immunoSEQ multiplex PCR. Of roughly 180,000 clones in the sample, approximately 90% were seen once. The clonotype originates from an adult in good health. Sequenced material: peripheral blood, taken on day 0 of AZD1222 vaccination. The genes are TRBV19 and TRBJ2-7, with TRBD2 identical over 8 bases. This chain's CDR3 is CASSIRPLITSGAYEQYF. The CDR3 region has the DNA TGTGCCAGTAGTATACGGCCCCTCATAACTAGCGGAGCCTACGAGCAGTACTTC.